The 25 T cell receptor beta chains presented below share a single source sample, sequenced in a study of control samples from healthy donors and cancer patients. Measured with immunoSEQ multiplex PCR; TCRdb has only the in-frame clones, and not every one. The sample holds under 200,000 clones; around 93% are singletons and the top ten take about 4%. The specimen was blood. These receptors were obtained from a woman aged 60 to 75 in good health.

This chain uses TRBV2 with TRBJ2-5; D not resolved. V lost 2 bases and J 1 base, leaving 11 bases between the germline ends. CDR3 length: 15 residues. Germline V gene data show CDR1 as SNHLY and CDR2 as FYNNEI. Here the CDR3 DNA reads TGTGCCAGCAGTGAACGTCGGAGACGCCAAGAGACCCAGTACTTC. It encodes CASSERRRRQETQYF.

The chain combines TRBV18 with TRBJ1-5; weak D call: TRBD1 (5 bases). This CDR3 contains 14 residues. V was trimmed by 2 bases and J by 7 bases, leaving 12 bases between them. Germline values: CDR1 KGHSH, CDR2 LQKENI. The DNA for the CDR3 is TGTGCCAGCTCACCAGTGACAGTAAAACAGCCCCAGCATTTT. Protein: CASSPVTVKQPQHF.

The gene calls are TRBV7-6 and TRBJ1-4, with D perhaps TRBD1 (5 bases). Germline loops: CDR1 SGHVS, CDR2 FNYEAQ. V gave up 5 bases and J gave up 5 bases, with 24 bases separating them. The CDR3 spans 18 residues. As DNA, the CDR3 is TGTGCCAGCAGCCGCTACGGGACTCAGGGTAGAAAAAATGAAAAACTGTTTTTT. Translating gives CASSRYGTQGRKNEKLFF. Complete variable domain (other parts from reference TRBV7-6 and TRBJ1-4): GAGVSQSPRYKVTKRGQDVALRCDPISGHVSLYWYRQALGQGPEFLTYFNYEAQQDKSGLPNDRFSAERPEGSISTLTIQRTEQRDSAMYRCASSRYGTQGRKNEKLFFGSGTQLSVL.

The chain couples TRBV18 to TRBJ1-5, with D perhaps TRBD1 (5 bases). Germline V CDR1 and CDR2: KGHSH, LQKENI. V lost 5 bases, J lost 7 bases, and 12 bases lay in between. The CDR3 extends over 13 amino acids. The CDR3 DNA follows: TGTGCCAGCTCAACGGGGGGGGTGCAGCCCCAGCATTTT. Its protein is CASSTGGVQPQHF.

On this clone: The final CDR3 position lacks the conserved phenylalanine or tryptophan, pointing to a likely read error. It is unclear where the CDR3 begins or ends on the DNA, so no DNA is shown, and the CDR3 is as TCRdb lists it. The J gene is TRBJ1-2, the V gene TRBV6-6; TRBD1, the table's D call, was not compared with the DNA. From its first to its last residue, the CDR3 has 15 amino acids. The germline CDR1 and CDR2 sequences are MNHNY and SVGAGI (reference sequence). This CDR3 reads CASSYSTRTPAVISL.

The chain combines TRBV7-9 with TRBJ1-1; D not certain. Trimming took off 2 bases at V and 7 bases at J, with 8 bases between the two ends. Germline lookup yields CDR1 SEHNR and CDR2 FQNEAQ (reference sequence). The CDR3 sequence is 12 residues long. The CDR3: CASSLSKGEAFF. CDR3 in DNA: TGTGCCAGCAGCTTATCAAAGGGTGAAGCTTTCTTT.

CDR3 DNA sequence: TGTGCCAGCAGCTTAGACTTCAAGAATACGCAGTATTTT. Protein sequence: CASSLDFKNTQYF. The J gene is TRBJ2-3, the V gene TRBV7-8; the D is unclear. The CDR3 sequence is 13 residues long. Trimming left V 1 base short and J 7 bases short, with 9 bases between. Germline V gene sequence: CDR1 SGHVS, CDR2 FQNEAQ.

The V and J genes are TRBV9 and TRBJ1-2; D remains ambiguous. The CDR3 totals 11 residues. V shed 3 bases and J shed 8 bases, with 8 bases lying between them. Germline V gene lookup returns CDR1 SGDLS and CDR2 YYNGEE. The CDR3 DNA reads as TGTGCCAGCAGCGGCGAGGGCGGCTACACCTTC. This sequence encodes CASSGEGGYTF.

The genes are TRBV7-2 and TRBJ2-3; 14 bases align to TRBD2. The CDR3 totals 16 residues. CDR1 and CDR2 (germline): SGHTA, FQGNSA. Losses at the gene ends were 4 bases for V and 4 bases for J; bases not matched to a gene: 4. The CDR3, as DNA: TGTGCCAGCAGCTCGACTAGCGGGGGGGTCTCAGATACGCAGTATTTT. Translated: CASSSTSGGVSDTQYF. Drawing the rest from reference TRBV7-2 and TRBJ2-3, the complete variable domain is GAGVSQSPSNKVTEKGKDVELRCDPISGHTALYWYRQSLGQGLEFLIYFQGNSAPDKSGLPSDRFSAERTGGSVSTLTIQRTQQEDSAVYLCASSSTSGGVSDTQYFGPGTRLTVL.

This chain connects TRBV10-2 to TRBJ2-3; no firm D call. The CDR3 is 12 residues long. Trimming pared 8 bases from V and 3 bases from J, leaving 9 bases between. CDR1 is WSHSY and CDR2 is SAAADI in the germline V gene. CDR3 loop: CASLGTTDTQYF. The CDR3 coding sequence is TGCGCCAGCTTGGGCACAACAGATACGCAGTATTTT.

The V and J genes are TRBV2 and TRBJ1-5; 8 bases fit TRBD1. Germline values: CDR1 SNHLY, CDR2 FYNNEI. V was clipped by 6 bases and J by 3 bases; unmatched bases: 1. This CDR3 is built from 13 residues. The CDR3 nucleotides are TGTGCCAGCAGGACAGGGGTCAATCAGCCCCAGCATTTT. It codes for CASRTGVNQPQHF.

This clone appeared a few times. The chain links TRBV15 to TRBJ1-2; TRBD1 might be the D (6 bases). V gave up 3 bases and J gave up 8 bases, with 19 bases separating them. The CDR3 spans 15 residues. Germline V gene lookup returns CDR1 LNHNV and CDR2 YYDKDF (reference sequence). CDR3 residues: CATSRPLGATGGYTF. As DNA, the CDR3 is TGTGCCACCAGCAGGCCCCTGGGGGCAACGGGCGGCTACACCTTC.

The V call is TRBV29-1, the J call TRBJ2-7; 7 bases are a match to TRBD1. Germline V CDR1 and CDR2: SQVTM, ANQGSEA. Trimming at V came to 3 bases and at J to 2 bases, leaving 10 bases not matched to a gene. The CDR3 contains 15 residues. DNA for the CDR3: TGCAGCGTTGAGGGGTTACCGGGACAGACCTACGAGCAGTACTTC. It yields the protein CSVEGLPGQTYEQYF.

CDR3 nucleotides: TGTGCCAGTAGTGAGGGCTATGGCTACACCTTC. It translates to CASSEGYGYTF. The J gene is TRBJ1-2, the V gene TRBV19; D not resolved. V was pared by 5 bases and J by 4 bases, with 5 bases between. The CDR3 runs 11 residues. The germline V gene encodes CDR1 LNHDA and CDR2 SQIVND (reference sequence).

The chain combines TRBV20-1 with TRBJ1-5; no clear D. Trimming took 3 bases from V and 1 from J, leaving 13 bases between them. The CDR3 length is 15 residues. Germline V gene sequence: CDR1 DFQATT, CDR2 SNEGSKA (reference sequence). This CDR3 is CSASSVAGSNQPQHF. The CDR3 coding sequence is TGCAGTGCTAGTAGTGTTGCGGGGAGCAATCAGCCCCAGCATTTT.

The chain recombines TRBV7-9 with TRBJ1-2, with TRBD1 identical over 8 bases. V lost 5 bases to trimming and J lost 4 bases; unmatched junction nucleotides: 3. The CDR3 has 13 residues. Per germline, CDR1 SEHNR and CDR2 FQNEAQ (reference sequence). CDR3 sequence reads: CASSAGTGYGYTF. The CDR3 nucleotides are TGTGCCAGCAGCGCAGGGACAGGCTATGGCTACACCTTC.

This chain connects TRBV21-1 to TRBJ1-5. TRBV21-1 is reported as a pseudogene. This CDR3 contains 16 residues. CDR3 amino acids: CASSKDGGPSNQPQHF. CDR3 DNA: TGTGCCAGCAGCAAAGATGGGGGACCCAGCAATCAGCCCCAGCATTTT.

The chain combines TRBV12-3 or TRBV12-4 with TRBJ2-7, with D uncertain. Trimming cost V 6 bases and J 5 bases, with 8 bases left between them. CDR3 length equals 11 residues. The CDR3 is CASRESNEQYF. Here the CDR3 DNA reads TGTGCCAGCAGAGAAAGTAACGAGCAGTACTTC.

Here the CDR3 DNA reads TGTGCCAGTAACGAGTTGAGCTCTGGAAACACCATATATTTT. Its translation is CASNELSSGNTIYF. The chain is built from TRBV19 and TRBJ1-3; D gene ambiguous. V was trimmed by 7 bases and J by 0 bases, leaving 10 bases between them. The germline CDR1 and CDR2 sequences are LNHDA and SQIVND (reference sequence). This CDR3 has 14 residues.

The V and J genes are TRBV11-2 and TRBJ1-4; 8 bases map to TRBD1. The ends lost 3 bases at V and 8 bases at J; junction bases unmatched: 5. Germline V CDR1 and CDR2: SGHAT, FQNNGV. The CDR3 consists of 14 residues. In nucleotides, the CDR3 is TGTGCCAGCAGCTTTCAGGGGGCAAGGGAAAAACTGTTTTTT. Its protein is CASSFQGAREKLFF.

The genes are TRBV20-1 and TRBJ2-5; D perhaps matches TRBD2 (6 bases). The length of the CDR3 is 13 residues. V lost 3 bases to trimming and J lost 5 bases, with 13 bases between them. The germline V gene has CDR1 DFQATT and CDR2 SNEGSKA (reference sequence). CDR3 amino acids: CSASALAGETQYF. The CDR3 nucleotides read TGCAGTGCTAGTGCACTAGCCGGGGAGACCCAGTACTTC.

The chain joins TRBV9 to TRBJ2-2, with unresolved D. Germline lookup yields CDR1 SGDLS and CDR2 YYNGEE. With 1 base removed from V and 5 bases from J, the gap between germline ends came to 9 bases. CDR3 length equals 14 residues. CDR3 loop: CASSVIASTGELFF. As DNA, the CDR3 is TGTGCCAGCAGCGTAATTGCATCGACCGGGGAGCTGTTTTTT.

The chain links TRBV27 to TRBJ2-3, with 7 nucleotides matching TRBD1. V lost 5 bases, J lost 0 bases, and 8 bases stayed unmatched. The CDR3 extends over 16 amino acids. Per the germline V gene, CDR1 is MNHEY and CDR2 is SMNVEV (reference sequence). For the CDR3, the DNA is TGTGCCAGCAGTCCACGCACAGGGGCCAGCACAGATACGCAGTATTTT. Its protein product is CASSPRTGASTDTQYF.

The V and J genes are TRBV5-6 and TRBJ1-2; no clear D. V lost 0 bases and J 4 bases, leaving 10 bases between the germline ends. Germline V gene lookup returns CDR1 SGHDT and CDR2 YYEEEE. This CDR3 is 14 amino acids long. The CDR3 here is CASSLGVDGYGYTF. As DNA, the CDR3 is TGTGCCAGCAGCTTGGGGGTGGACGGCTATGGCTACACCTTC.

The V and J genes are TRBV5-6 and TRBJ1-5; D ambiguous. This CDR3 spans 13 amino acids. Trimming cost V 4 bases and J 4 bases, with 9 bases left between them. In germline, CDR1 is SGHDT, CDR2 YYEEEE. In DNA, the CDR3 is TGTGCCAGCAGCGGGAGCCCTAATCAGCCCCAGCATTTT. It yields the protein CASSGSPNQPQHF.